This T cell receptor beta chain appears in the sequencing data of a study of PD-1 blockade in classical Hodgkin lymphoma (dated by TCRdb to 2019 to 2021). Describing the broader study: Nivolumab dosing was 3 mg/kg intravenously every 2 weeks, continuing until either disease progression or unacceptable toxicity. The study used TCR beta sequencing and CyTOF to define a peripheral blood immune signature of response to PD-1 blockade in classical Hodgkin lymphoma. The study at large found these results: The study was limited to a single clinical trial cohort, and causes of repertoire differences, possibly disease activity or prior therapy, remained undefined. Trial patients achieving complete response had baseline diversity similar to newly diagnosed patients, whereas partial responders and progressors had significantly lower diversity. Baseline TCR diversity was reported to be lower in newly diagnosed patients than in healthy donors, and even lower in relapsed/refractory patients. By C4D1, a significant rise was seen in CD4+ TCR diversity but not in CD8+ TCR diversity (p=0.0027 vs p=0.16), and the rise was most apparent among complete responders (p=0.02). Lower diversity was observed in patients in whom nivolumab was started less than 1 year after ASCT, and these patients were excluded from later analyses so that confounding by immune reconstitution would be avoided.

In the paper's terms, the time point label means: cycle 2 day 1 (C2D1) of nivolumab. Every trial patient had relapsed after autologous stem cell transplantation, and cohorts A, B and C differed in prior brentuximab vedotin exposure. The trial cohort comprised some 60 patients with relapsed/refractory classical Hodgkin lymphoma whose best overall responses were complete response, partial response or progressive disease. In the multi-cohort phase II CheckMate 205 trial, trial patients received single-agent nivolumab. An independent review committee assessed best overall response by applying the 2007 International Working Group response criteria. Trial PBMCs were collected just before the start of nivolumab (C1D1) and during therapy at cycle 2 day 1 and cycle 4 day 1. After peripheral blood was drawn into 8 mL Vacutainer Cell Preparation Tubes, PBMCs were isolated by centrifugation and then cryopreserved.

On this clone: There is no known antigen for this receptor. The sample holds no much larger clone one base away, and base qualities are not on file.

The Qiagen DNeasy kit was used to extract genomic DNA both from unsorted PBMCs and from the negatively selected CD4+ and CD8+ fractions. TCR beta CDR3 regions were amplified by immunoSEQ multiplex PCR using primers annealing to V and J segments. A synthetic immune receptor repertoire was used to minimize amplification bias, and remaining bias was computationally removed after sequencing. In the paper's pipeline: Repertoire diversity was quantified as the Shannon entropy index using custom Python scripts. Unsorted, CD4+ and CD8+ repertoires were analyzed separately, except for combined analyses in which CD4+ and CD8+ sequences were merged in silico. A clone counted as expanded when the clone's frequency after treatment rose at least 2-fold relative to C1D1, and clones undetected at baseline were given a pseudocount of 0.5. Clones with 0 or 1 copy at C1D1 were classified as singleton clones, and clones with 2 or more copies were classified as non-singleton clones. Clones expanded in unsorted samples were annotated as CD4+, CD8+ or unknown by matching protein sequences in sorted samples from the same patient. Wilcoxon tests were applied to paired samples to test diversity changes from C1D1 to C4D1. Not all clones reach the TCRdb copy of this immuneACCESS table, which keeps in-frame sequences only. Checked studies attribute under half of the gap to unresolved V genes and leave the rest unexplained. The D gene and trimming were derived from the DNA, and the V and J assignments and clone size from that table. The sample records 66,000 or so clones, 70% to 75% of which are singletons. The ten biggest clones cover 7.5% to 9.5% of the sample.

The CDR3 holds 15 amino acids from the cysteine to the phenylalanine. CDR3 DNA is the only sequence kept; it has 45 bases, read in frame from the first base. Clipping removes 3 bases from V and 4 bases from J, with 6 as the unmatched junction base count. Sequences LGHNT (CDR1) and FRNRAP (CDR2) are obtained from the germline V gene. The sample was peripheral blood mononuclear cells (PBMCs), taken before the second cycle of nivolumab. The receptor's source is a human donor with classical Hodgkin lymphoma. The rearrangement combines TRBV12-5 with TRBJ2-3, with TRBD1 identical over 8 junction bases. In nucleotides, the sequence is TGTGCTAGTGGTTTCGGCGACAGGGGAGCAGATACGCAGTATTTT. It is translated as CASGFGDRGADTQYF.